Listed here are 9 T cell receptor beta chains from one sample, sequenced in a study of blood T cell repertoires in COVID-19. Repertoires were generated with immunoSEQ multiplex PCR, while TCRdb's copy carries only in-frame clones and drops some. The sample holds about 180,000 clones, around 87% seen once. Sequencing was performed on peripheral blood. Receptors were obtained from a woman between 70 and 85 years old with COVID-19, enrolled during active disease.

The chain is built from TRBV10-3 and TRBJ2-1; D perhaps matches TRBD1 (6 bases). The V gene lost 3 bases and the J gene lost 1 base, with 7 bases spanning the gap. CDR1 is ENHRY, CDR2 SYGVKD, per germline. The CDR3 extends over 14 amino acids. CDR3: CAISDRGSYNEQFF. CDR3 bases: TGTGCCATCAGTGACAGGGGTTCCTACAATGAGCAGTTCTTC.

The V gene is TRBV29-1, the J gene TRBJ1-5; 7 nucleotides match TRBD1. The CDR3 loop spans 13 amino acids. Losses at the gene ends were 4 bases for V and 3 bases for J; bases not matched to a gene: 3. The germline V gene encodes CDR1 SQVTM and CDR2 ANQGSEA. In nucleotides, the CDR3 is TGCAGCGTTGCGGGGACAGACAATCAGCCCCAGCATTTT. This sequence encodes CSVAGTDNQPQHF.

The rearrangement links TRBV5-1 to TRBJ2-7; D not certain. V lost 4 bases and J lost 2, with 13 bases in between. Germline CDR1 SGHRS, CDR2 YFSETQ. The CDR3 length is 14 residues. The CDR3 sequence: CASSPHGATYEQYF. The DNA for the CDR3 is TGCGCCAGCAGCCCTCATGGTGCTACCTACGAGCAGTACTTC.

The rearrangement uses TRBV4-1 and TRBJ2-7, with 13 bases lining up with TRBD2. With 4 bases clipped from V and 2 bases from J, the junction kept 5 bases outside the gene matches. This CDR3 has 16 amino acids. Germline V gives CDR1 MGHRA, CDR2 YSYEKL. CDR3 sequence reads: CASSRGGTSGTYEQYF. CDR3 sequence (DNA): TGCGCCAGCAGCCGAGGCGGGACTAGCGGGACCTACGAGCAGTACTTC.

The V and J genes are TRBV9 and TRBJ2-5, with TRBD2 as a possible D gene (6 bases). V dropped 1 base and J dropped 2 bases, with 18 bases sitting between them. The CDR3 has 17 amino acids. The germline V gene encodes CDR1 SGDLS and CDR2 YYNGEE. The CDR3 DNA sequence: TGTGCCAGCAGCGTAAGTTCGTTCGGGAGTGGGCAAGAGACCCAGTACTTC. It yields the protein CASSVSSFGSGQETQYF.

The chain carries TRBV19 and TRBJ2-2; D unclear. V lost 7 bases and J lost 4, with 10 bases in between. Germline V CDR1 and CDR2: LNHDA, SQIVND (reference sequence). This CDR3 is 13 amino acids long. For the CDR3, the DNA is TGTGCCAGTACCGCCGCGGCCACCGGGGAGCTGTTTTTT. Its protein product is CASTAAATGELFF.

The rearrangement links TRBV5-6 to TRBJ1-3, with unresolved D. Trimming took off 4 bases at V and 0 bases at J, with 14 bases between the two ends. This CDR3 has 16 amino acids. Germline values: CDR1 SGHDT, CDR2 YYEEEE. CDR3 sequence: CASSRTVPLSGNTIYF. As DNA, the CDR3 is TGTGCCAGCAGCAGGACTGTACCTCTCTCTGGAAACACCATATATTTT.

This chain joins TRBV5-4 and TRBJ2-1; D perhaps matches TRBD2 (6 bases). The CDR3 is 11 residues long. CDR1 and CDR2 (germline): SGHNT, YYREEE (reference sequence). V gave up 1 base and J gave up 14 bases, with 10 bases separating them. CDR3 DNA: TGTGCCAGCAGCTTGTCGGGAGAGGAGTTCTTC. Residues: CASSLSGEEFF.

The J gene is TRBJ2-1, the V gene TRBV11-2; maybe TRBD2 (6 bases). The V gene lost 1 base and the J gene lost 10 bases, with 17 bases spanning the gap. The CDR3 spans 15 residues. Germline V gene data show CDR1 as SGHAT and CDR2 as FQNNGV. CDR3 coding DNA: TGTGCCAGCAGCTTAGTTGTGGGCGGGATCAGAGAGCAGTTCTTC. Residues: CASSLVVGGIREQFF.